This TCR beta chain was found in a study of T cell responses to AZD1222 COVID-19 vaccine. V shed 6 bases and J shed 0 bases, with 8 bases lying between them. The CDR3 consists of 13 residues. The assay was immunoSEQ multiplex PCR, and TCRdb's table has in-frame clones only and misses some. The table lists around 110,000 clones, around 88% of them singletons. The sample consisted of peripheral blood, taken on day 0 of AZD1222 vaccination. This rearrangement joins TRBV12-3 or TRBV12-4 to TRBJ1-1; perhaps TRBD1 as D (6 bases). This TCR came from an adult in good health. The CDR3 bases are TGTGCCAGCAGGGACAGCCTGAACACTGAAGCTTTCTTT. This translates into CASRDSLNTEAFF.